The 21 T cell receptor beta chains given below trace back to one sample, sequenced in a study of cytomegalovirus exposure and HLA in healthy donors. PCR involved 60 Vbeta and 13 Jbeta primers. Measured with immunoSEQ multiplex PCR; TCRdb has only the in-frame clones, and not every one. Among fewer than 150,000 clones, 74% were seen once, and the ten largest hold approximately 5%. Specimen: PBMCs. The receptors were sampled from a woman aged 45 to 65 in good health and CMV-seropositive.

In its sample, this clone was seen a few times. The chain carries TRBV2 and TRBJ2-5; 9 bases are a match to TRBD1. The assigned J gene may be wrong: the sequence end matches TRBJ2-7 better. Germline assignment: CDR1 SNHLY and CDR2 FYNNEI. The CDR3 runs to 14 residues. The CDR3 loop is CASYQDRGAVEQYF. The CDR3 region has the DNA TGTGCCAGCTACCAGGACAGGGGTGCGGTCGAGCAGTACTTC.

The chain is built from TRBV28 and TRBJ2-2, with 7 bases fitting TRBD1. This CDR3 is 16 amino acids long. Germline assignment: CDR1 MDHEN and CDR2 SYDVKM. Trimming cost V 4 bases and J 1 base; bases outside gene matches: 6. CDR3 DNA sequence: TGTGCCAGCAGTTCCGGACAGGACCTGAACACCGGGGAGCTGTTTTTT. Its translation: CASSSGQDLNTGELFF.

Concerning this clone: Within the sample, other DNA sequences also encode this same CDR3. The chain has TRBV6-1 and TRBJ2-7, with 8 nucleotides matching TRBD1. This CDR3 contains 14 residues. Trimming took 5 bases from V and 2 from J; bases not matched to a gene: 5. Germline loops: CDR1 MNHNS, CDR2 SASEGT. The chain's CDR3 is CASSPDRGPYEQYF. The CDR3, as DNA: TGTGCCAGCAGTCCTGACAGGGGCCCCTACGAGCAGTACTTC.

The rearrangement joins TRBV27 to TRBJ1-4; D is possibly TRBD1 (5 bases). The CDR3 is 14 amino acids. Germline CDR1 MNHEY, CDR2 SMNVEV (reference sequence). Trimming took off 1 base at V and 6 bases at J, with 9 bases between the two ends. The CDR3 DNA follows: TGTGCCAGCAGTTTATGGGGCAGGGATGAAAAACTGTTTTTT. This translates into CASSLWGRDEKLFF. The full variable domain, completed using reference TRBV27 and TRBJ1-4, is EAQVTQNPRYLITVTGKKLTVTCSQNMNHEYMSWYRQDPGLGLRQIYYSMNVEVTDKGDVPEGYKVSRKEKRNFPLILESPSPNQTSLYFCASSLWGRDEKLFFGSGTQLSVL.

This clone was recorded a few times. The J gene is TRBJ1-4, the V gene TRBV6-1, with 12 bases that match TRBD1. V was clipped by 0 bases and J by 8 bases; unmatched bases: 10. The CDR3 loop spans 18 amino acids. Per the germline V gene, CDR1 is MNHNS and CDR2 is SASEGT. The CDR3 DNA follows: TGTGCCAGCAGTGAAGCTCCGGGACAGGGGGCCCTGTGGGAAAAACTGTTTTTT. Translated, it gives CASSEAPGQGALWEKLFF.

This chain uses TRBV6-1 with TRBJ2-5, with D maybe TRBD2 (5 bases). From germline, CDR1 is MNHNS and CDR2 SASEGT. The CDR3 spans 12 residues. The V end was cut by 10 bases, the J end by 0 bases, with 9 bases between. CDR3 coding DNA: TGTGCCATGGCGGGCAACCAAGAGACCCAGTACTTC. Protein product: CAMAGNQETQYF.

CDR3 DNA: TGTGCCAGCATCGAAGGGGCATCGGGTTCACCCCTCCACTTT. Translation: CASIEGASGSPLHF. The gene calls are TRBV2 and TRBJ1-6; possible D gene TRBD1, 5 bases. Trimming pared 7 bases from V and 9 bases from J, leaving 16 bases between. The CDR3 contains 14 residues. Germline CDR1 is SNHLY and CDR2 is FYNNEI.

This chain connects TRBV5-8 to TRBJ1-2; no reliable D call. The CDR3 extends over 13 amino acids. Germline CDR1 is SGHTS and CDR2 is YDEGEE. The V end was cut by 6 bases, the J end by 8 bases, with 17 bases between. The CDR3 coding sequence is TGTGCCAGCACCCAACTCCGGGGTTACGGCTACACCTTC. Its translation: CASTQLRGYGYTF.

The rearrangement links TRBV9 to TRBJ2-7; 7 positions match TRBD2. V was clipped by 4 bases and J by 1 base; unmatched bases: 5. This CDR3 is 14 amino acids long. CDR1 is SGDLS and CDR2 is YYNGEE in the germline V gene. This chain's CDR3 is CASSPWEGSYEQYF. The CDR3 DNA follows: TGTGCCAGCAGCCCCTGGGAGGGATCCTACGAGCAGTACTTC. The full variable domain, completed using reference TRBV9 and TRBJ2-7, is DSGVTQTPKHLITATGQRVTLRCSPRSGDLSVYWYQQSLDQGLQFLIQYYNGEERAKGNILERFSAQQFPDLHSELNLSSLELGDSALYFCASSPWEGSYEQYFGPGTRLTVT.

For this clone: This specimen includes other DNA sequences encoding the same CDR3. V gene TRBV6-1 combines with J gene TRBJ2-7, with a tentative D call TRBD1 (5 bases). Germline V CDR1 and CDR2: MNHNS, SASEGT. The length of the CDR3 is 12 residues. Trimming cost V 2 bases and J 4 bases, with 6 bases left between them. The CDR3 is CASSERGYEQYF. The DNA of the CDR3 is TGTGCCAGCAGTGAAAGGGGTTACGAGCAGTACTTC.

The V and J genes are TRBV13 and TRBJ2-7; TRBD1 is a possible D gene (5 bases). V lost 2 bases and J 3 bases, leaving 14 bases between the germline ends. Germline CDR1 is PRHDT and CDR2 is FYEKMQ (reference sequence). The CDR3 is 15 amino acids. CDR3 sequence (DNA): TGTGCCAGCAGCTTAAGTTTAAGGGGCTACTACGAGCAGTACTTC. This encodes CASSLSLRGYYEQYF. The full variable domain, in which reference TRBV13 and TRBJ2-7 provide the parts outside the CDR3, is AAGVIQSPRHLIKEKRETATLKCYPIPRHDTVYWYQQGPGQDPQFLISFYEKMQSDKGSIPDRFSAQQFSDYHSELNMSSLELGDSALYFCASSLSLRGYYEQYFGPGTRLTVT.

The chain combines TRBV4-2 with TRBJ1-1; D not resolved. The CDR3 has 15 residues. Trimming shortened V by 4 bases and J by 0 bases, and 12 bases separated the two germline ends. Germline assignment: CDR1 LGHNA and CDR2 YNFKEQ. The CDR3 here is CASSRGGNLNTEAFF. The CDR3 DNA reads TGTGCCAGCAGCCGAGGCGGTAATTTGAACACTGAAGCTTTCTTT.

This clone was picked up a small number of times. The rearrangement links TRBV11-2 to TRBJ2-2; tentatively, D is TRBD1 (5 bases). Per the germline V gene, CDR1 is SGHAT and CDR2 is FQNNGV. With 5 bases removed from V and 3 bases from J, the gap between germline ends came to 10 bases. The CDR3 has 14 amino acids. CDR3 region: CASSLGHDTGELFF. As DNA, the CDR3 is TGTGCCAGCAGCCTAGGACACGACACCGGGGAGCTGTTTTTT. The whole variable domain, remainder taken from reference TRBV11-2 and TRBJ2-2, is EAGVAQSPRYKIIEKRQSVAFWCNPISGHATLYWYQQILGQGPKLLIQFQNNGVVDDSQLPKDRFSAERLKGVDSTLKIQPAKLEDSAVYLCASSLGHDTGELFFGEGSRLTVL.

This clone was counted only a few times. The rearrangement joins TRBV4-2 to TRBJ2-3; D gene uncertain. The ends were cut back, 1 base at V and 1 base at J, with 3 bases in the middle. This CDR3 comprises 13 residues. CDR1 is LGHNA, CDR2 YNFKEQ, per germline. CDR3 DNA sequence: TGTGCCAGCAGCCAAGTAGGCACAGATACGCAGTATTTT. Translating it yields CASSQVGTDTQYF.

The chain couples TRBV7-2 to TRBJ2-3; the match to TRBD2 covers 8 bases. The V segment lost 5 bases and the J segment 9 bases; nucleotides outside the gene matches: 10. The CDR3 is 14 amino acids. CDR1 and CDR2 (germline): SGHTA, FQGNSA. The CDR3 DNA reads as TGTGCCAGCAGCCTCAACCGGGGGGGGTACACGCAGTATTTT. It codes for CASSLNRGGYTQYF.

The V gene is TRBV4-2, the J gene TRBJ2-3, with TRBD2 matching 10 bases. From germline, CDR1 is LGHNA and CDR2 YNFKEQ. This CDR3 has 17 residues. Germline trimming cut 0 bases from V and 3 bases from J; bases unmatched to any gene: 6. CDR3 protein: CASSQEPGLAMTDTQYF. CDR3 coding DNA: TGTGCCAGCAGCCAAGAACCGGGACTAGCGATGACAGATACGCAGTATTTT.

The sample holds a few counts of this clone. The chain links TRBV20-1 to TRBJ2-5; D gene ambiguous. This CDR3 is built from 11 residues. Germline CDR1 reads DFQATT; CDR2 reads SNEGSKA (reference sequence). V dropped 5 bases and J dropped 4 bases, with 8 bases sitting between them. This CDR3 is CSAWSVETQYF. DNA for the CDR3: TGCAGTGCTTGGTCAGTAGAGACCCAGTACTTC.

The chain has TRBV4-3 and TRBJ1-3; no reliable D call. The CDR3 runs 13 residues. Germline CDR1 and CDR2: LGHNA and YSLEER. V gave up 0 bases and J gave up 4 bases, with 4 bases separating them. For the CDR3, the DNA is TGCGCCAGCAGCCAAGATCCGGGAAACACCATATATTTT. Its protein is CASSQDPGNTIYF.

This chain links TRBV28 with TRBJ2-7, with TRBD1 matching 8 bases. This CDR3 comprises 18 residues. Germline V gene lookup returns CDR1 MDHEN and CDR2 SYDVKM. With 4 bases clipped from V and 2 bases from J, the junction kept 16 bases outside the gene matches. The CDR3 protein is CASSSPSKRDRTAYEQYF. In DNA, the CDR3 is TGTGCCAGCAGTTCTCCCTCAAAACGGGACAGGACCGCCTACGAGCAGTACTTC.

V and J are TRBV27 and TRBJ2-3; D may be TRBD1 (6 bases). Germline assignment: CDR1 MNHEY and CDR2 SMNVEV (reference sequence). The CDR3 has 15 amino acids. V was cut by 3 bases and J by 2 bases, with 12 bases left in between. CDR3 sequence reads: CASSLGARDTDTQYF. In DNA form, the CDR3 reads TGTGCCAGCAGTTTGGGGGCCAGAGACACAGATACGCAGTATTTT.

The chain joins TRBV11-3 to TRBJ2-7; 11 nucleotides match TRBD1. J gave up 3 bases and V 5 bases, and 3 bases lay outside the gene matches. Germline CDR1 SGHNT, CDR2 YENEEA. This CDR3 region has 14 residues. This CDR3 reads CASSLDRGLYEQYF. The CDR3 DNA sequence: TGTGCCAGCAGCCTGGACAGGGGGCTCTACGAGCAGTACTTC.